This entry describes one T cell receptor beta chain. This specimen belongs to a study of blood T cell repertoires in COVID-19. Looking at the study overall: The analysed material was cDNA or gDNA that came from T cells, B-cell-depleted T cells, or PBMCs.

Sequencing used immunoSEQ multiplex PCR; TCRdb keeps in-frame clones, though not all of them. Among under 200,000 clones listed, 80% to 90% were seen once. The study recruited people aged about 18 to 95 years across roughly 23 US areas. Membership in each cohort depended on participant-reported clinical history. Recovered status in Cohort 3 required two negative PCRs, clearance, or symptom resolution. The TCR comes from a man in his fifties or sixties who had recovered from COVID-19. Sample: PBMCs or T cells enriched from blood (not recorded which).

The CDR3 DNA reads as TGTGCCAGCAGTTACACGGGGGGCGAGGGCTACACCTTC. This translates into CASSYTGGEGYTF. The chain joins TRBV6-6 to TRBJ1-2; tentatively, D is TRBD1 (6 bases). Trimming took off 2 bases at V and 8 bases at J, with 12 bases between the two ends. CDR1 and CDR2 (germline): MNHNY, SVGAGI (reference sequence). The CDR3 sequence is 13 residues long.